These 29 T cell receptor beta chains came from one sample sequenced in a study of shared clonotypes between healthy human individuals (dated by TCRdb to about 2020). CD8 naive samples were obtained by positive selection for CCR7 among CD45RO-negative cells, yielding a CD45RA+CCR7+ population from which TemRA cells were excluded. The library was generated by the immunoSEQ multiplex PCR assay. TCRdb limited this immuneACCESS table to in-frame rearrangements with V and J called. A share of clones is missing; checked studies link under half to unresolved V genes, and the rest is unexplained. Here the sample has 500,000 to 700,000 clones; around 95% occur a single time. Of the sample, over 0.09% falls within the top ten clones. The sequenced sample consisted of naive CD8+ T cells sorted from blood. Explained via the paper, the cell subset or site label denotes: CD45RA+CCR7+. The receptor set was obtained from a woman aged 25 to 45 in good health.

The chain joins TRBV4-1 to TRBJ1-1; D is ambiguous. Trimming removed 1 base at V and 0 bases at J, with 9 bases between. Germline V CDR1 and CDR2: MGHRA, YSYEKL. The length of the CDR3 is 15 residues. CDR3 protein: CASSQADGLNTEAFF. The CDR3 coding sequence is TGCGCCAGCAGCCAAGCGGACGGCCTGAACACTGAAGCTTTCTTT.

The chain recombines TRBV4-1 with TRBJ2-1, with 13 bases aligning to TRBD2. The CDR3 has 17 residues. Germline trimming cut 4 bases from V and 8 bases from J; bases unmatched to any gene: 11. Per germline, CDR1 MGHRA and CDR2 YSYEKL. CDR3 sequence reads: CASSRVFRTSGSDEQFF. The CDR3 DNA is TGCGCCAGCAGCCGAGTGTTCCGGACTAGCGGGAGCGATGAGCAGTTCTTC.

This chain connects TRBV9 to TRBJ2-7; the D gene is possibly TRBD2 (6 bases). V was pared by 4 bases and J by 5 bases, with 13 bases between. Germline V lookup: CDR1 SGDLS, CDR2 YYNGEE. This CDR3 region has 13 residues. The CDR3 loop is CASSSGGSDEQYF. CDR3 DNA sequence: TGTGCCAGCAGCAGTGGGGGGTCGGACGAGCAGTACTTC. The full variable domain, in which reference TRBV9 and TRBJ2-7 provide the parts outside the CDR3, is DSGVTQTPKHLITATGQRVTLRCSPRSGDLSVYWYQQSLDQGLQFLIQYYNGEERAKGNILERFSAQQFPDLHSELNLSSLELGDSALYFCASSSGGSDEQYFGPGTRLTVT.

This chain connects TRBV5-1 to TRBJ2-7; no reliable D call. The CDR3 totals 13 residues. The V end was cut by 2 bases, the J end by 4 bases, with 10 bases between. Germline CDR1 and CDR2: SGHRS and YFSETQ. CDR3 nucleotides: TGCGCCAGCAGCTTAGAGTCCGGATACGAGCAGTACTTC. It is translated as CASSLESGYEQYF.

This clone occurred once. Different DNA sequences within this sample yield the same CDR3. This chain joins TRBV6-5 and TRBJ2-7; D call uncertain. The germline CDR1 and CDR2 sequences are MNHEY and SVGAGI. The CDR3 covers 11 residues. With 6 bases removed from V and 7 bases from J, the gap between germline ends came to 10 bases. CDR3 DNA sequence: TGTGCCAGCAGCCCCGGCGGAGAGCAGTACTTC. Its translation is CASSPGGEQYF.

The rearrangement uses TRBV7-9 and TRBJ2-7; D ambiguous. Per the germline V gene, CDR1 is SEHNR and CDR2 is FQNEAQ (reference sequence). This CDR3 has 12 residues. V shed 6 bases and J shed 2 bases, with 8 bases lying between them. The DNA for the CDR3 is TGTGCCAGCAGTAACAACCCCTACGAGCAGTACTTC. Translating gives CASSNNPYEQYF.

J is TRBJ1-1 and V is TRBV27, with D maybe TRBD1 (5 bases). Germline V gene sequence: CDR1 MNHEY, CDR2 SMNVEV (reference sequence). The length of the CDR3 is 15 residues. V was clipped by 5 bases and J by 4 bases, with 17 bases between them. CDR3 region: CASSPVAGASTEAFF. The CDR3 nucleotides read TGTGCCAGCAGTCCCGTGGCCGGGGCTAGCACTGAAGCTTTCTTT.

CDR3 region: CASSAGTSGAQYF. CDR3 nucleotides: TGTGCCAGCAGCGCCGGGACTAGCGGCGCCCAGTACTTC. The V gene is TRBV9, the J gene TRBJ2-7; 11 positions match TRBD2. CDR3 length equals 13 residues. The junction had 6 bases not matched to a gene; V was cut back by 3 bases and J by 10 bases. The germline CDR1 and CDR2 sequences are SGDLS and YYNGEE. The full variable domain, its missing parts supplied by reference TRBV9 and TRBJ2-7, is DSGVTQTPKHLITATGQRVTLRCSPRSGDLSVYWYQQSLDQGLQFLIQYYNGEERAKGNILERFSAQQFPDLHSELNLSSLELGDSALYFCASSAGTSGAQYFGPGTRLTVT.

In nucleotides, the CDR3 is TGTGCCAGCAGCTTCACCCCAGATACGCAGTATTTT. Translation: CASSFTPDTQYF. This chain connects TRBV7-6 to TRBJ2-3; D is undetermined. Germline V lookup: CDR1 SGHVS, CDR2 FNYEAQ. The CDR3 has 12 residues. The V end was cut by 3 bases, the J end by 4 bases, with 5 bases between.

This clone came up once. The CDR3 coding sequence is TGTGCCAGTAGTGGGACGGATAGCAATCAGCCCCAGCATTTT. Amino acid sequence: CASSGTDSNQPQHF. The gene calls are TRBV19 and TRBJ1-5; possible D gene TRBD1, 5 bases. The CDR3 loop spans 14 amino acids. The V gene's germline CDR1 is LNHDA and CDR2 SQIVND (reference sequence). V was clipped by 5 bases and J by 0 bases, with 8 bases between them.

This clone appeared once. The sample has other DNA sequences that encode this CDR3 too. The J gene is TRBJ2-7, the V gene TRBV6-5; D might be TRBD2 (5 bases). V gave up 5 bases and J gave up 6 bases, with 8 bases separating them. Germline CDR1 is MNHEY and CDR2 is SVGAGI. This CDR3 has 11 amino acids. The CDR3 here is CASSPGGEQYF. CDR3 bases: TGTGCCAGCAGTCCCGGAGGCGAGCAGTACTTC.

CDR3 coding DNA: TGTGCCAGCAGCGACGTTAGACCTGGAAACACCATATATTTT. This sequence encodes CASSDVRPGNTIYF. The chain links TRBV9 to TRBJ1-3; the D is unclear. Per the germline V gene, CDR1 is SGDLS and CDR2 is YYNGEE. V was trimmed by 3 bases and J by 2 bases, leaving 9 bases between them. The length of the CDR3 is 14 residues. Complete variable domain (other parts from reference TRBV9 and TRBJ1-3): DSGVTQTPKHLITATGQRVTLRCSPRSGDLSVYWYQQSLDQGLQFLIQYYNGEERAKGNILERFSAQQFPDLHSELNLSSLELGDSALYFCASSDVRPGNTIYFGEGSWLTVV.

The chain joins TRBV4-1 to TRBJ2-7, with 9 bases aligning to TRBD2. Per the germline V gene, CDR1 is MGHRA and CDR2 is YSYEKL. V shed 0 bases and J 3 bases; nucleotides not matched to a gene: 3. There are 15 residues in the CDR3. The CDR3 DNA sequence: TGCGCCAGCAGCCAAGATCCTAGCGGGATCTACGAGCAGTACTTC. Its protein is CASSQDPSGIYEQYF.

This rearrangement joins TRBV20-1 to TRBJ2-7; unclear D gene. This CDR3 comprises 10 residues. Germline CDR1 DFQATT, CDR2 SNEGSKA (reference sequence). V lost 6 bases, J lost 12 bases, and 15 bases lay in between. The CDR3 loop is CSAMDRRLYF. The DNA of the CDR3 is TGCAGTGCCATGGACCGGCGTCTGTACTTC.

The chain carries TRBV13 and TRBJ2-3; 15 bases match TRBD2. CDR1 and CDR2 (germline): PRHDT, FYEKMQ (reference sequence). J gave up 14 bases and V 6 bases, and 15 bases lay outside the gene matches. CDR3 length: 16 residues. The CDR3 DNA follows: TGTGCCAGCAGTTCGGGACTAGCGGGAGGACCTCGGGCAGGGTATTTT. This codes for CASSSGLAGGPRAGYF.

The chain employs TRBV29-1 and TRBJ2-7; TRBD2 agrees at 7 bases. The CDR3 runs to 12 residues. The germline V gene has CDR1 SQVTM and CDR2 ANQGSEA. With V trimmed by 6 bases and J by 4 bases, 6 bases remained unmatched. In nucleotides, the CDR3 is TGCAGCGTCCGGGAGGTCGGGTACGAGCAGTACTTC. Translated: CSVREVGYEQYF.

The chain joins TRBV9 to TRBJ1-2; a weak D match, TRBD1 (5 bases). This CDR3 contains 14 residues. CDR1 SGDLS and CDR2 YYNGEE come from the germline V gene. V lost 4 bases and J 6 bases, leaving 16 bases between the germline ends. The CDR3 bases are TGTGCCAGCAGCATCTTGGGGGGGTTGGATGGCTACACCTTC. Protein product: CASSILGGLDGYTF.

The chain carries TRBV7-9 and TRBJ1-1; tentatively, D is TRBD1 (5 bases). Germline CDR1 reads SEHNR; CDR2 reads FQNEAQ (reference sequence). V lost 1 base and J 1 base, leaving 13 bases between the germline ends. The length of the CDR3 is 16 residues. The chain's CDR3 is CASSLVGAGRNTEAFF. The CDR3 nucleotides are TGTGCCAGCAGCTTAGTAGGGGCTGGGAGGAACACTGAAGCTTTCTTT.

The chain carries TRBV16 and TRBJ1-1; maybe TRBD1 (5 bases). Germline assignment: CDR1 KGHSY and CDR2 FQNENV. The CDR3 loop spans 14 amino acids. Trimming shortened V by 0 bases and J by 4 bases, and 9 bases separated the two germline ends. CDR3 amino acids: CASSQSRGTTEAFF. As DNA, the CDR3 is TGTGCCAGCAGCCAATCGAGGGGTACCACTGAAGCTTTCTTT.

The chain carries TRBV15 and TRBJ2-1, with D possibly being TRBD1 or TRBD2 (5 bases each). The CDR3 loop spans 15 amino acids. Deletions cut 7 bases from V and 4 bases from J, with 17 bases between. Per germline, CDR1 LNHNV and CDR2 YYDKDF (reference sequence). The chain's CDR3 is CATTRDGERYNEQFF. CDR3 in DNA: TGTGCCACCACCAGGGACGGGGAGCGGTACAATGAGCAGTTCTTC.

The gene calls are TRBV28 and TRBJ2-7; tentatively, D is TRBD1 (6 bases). V was shortened by 4 bases and J by 2 bases, with 9 bases between the two germline ends. The germline CDR1 and CDR2 sequences are MDHEN and SYDVKM. This CDR3 comprises 13 residues. The CDR3, as DNA: TGTGCCAGCAGTTCGACAGGAGCCTACGAGCAGTACTTC. This codes for CASSSTGAYEQYF.

V is TRBV27 and J is TRBJ2-1; a weak D match, TRBD2 (6 bases). Germline-derived CDR1 and CDR2 are MNHEY and SMNVEV (reference sequence). Between the trimmed V and J ends, which lost 0 bases and 2 bases, there was a span of 8 bases. The length of the CDR3 is 15 residues. CDR3: CASSLSPGAYNEQFF. CDR3 nucleotides: TGTGCCAGCAGTTTATCTCCGGGGGCCTACAATGAGCAGTTCTTC.

The chain carries TRBV9 and TRBJ2-1; 14 positions agree with TRBD2. The CDR3 covers 16 residues. Germline-derived CDR1 and CDR2 are SGDLS and YYNGEE. Trimming cost V 3 bases and J 2 bases; bases outside gene matches: 1. Here the CDR3 DNA reads TGTGCCAGCAGCGAGGGACTAGCGGGAGCCTACAATGAGCAGTTCTTC. Amino acids: CASSEGLAGAYNEQFF.

The gene calls are TRBV5-6 and TRBJ2-2, with TRBD2 matching over 8 bases. This CDR3 comprises 18 residues. V shed 2 bases, J shed 3 bases, and the junction held 12 bases outside the gene matches. CDR1 and CDR2 from the germline V gene are SGHDT and YYEEEE. The CDR3 here is CASSFASGSGTYTGELFF. The CDR3 DNA sequence: TGTGCCAGCAGCTTTGCTTCCGGTAGCGGGACATACACCGGGGAGCTGTTTTTT.

The gene calls are TRBV28 and TRBJ1-4; D is uncertain. This CDR3 region has 15 residues. The V and J ends lost 5 bases and 0 bases respectively, with 10 bases between them. CDR1 and CDR2 from the germline V gene are MDHEN and SYDVKM. The CDR3 nucleotides are TGTGCCAGCAGTCGACCAGATGCAACTAATGAAAAACTGTTTTTT. Residues: CASSRPDATNEKLFF.

The rearrangement uses TRBV5-4 and TRBJ1-1; the match to TRBD1 covers 7 bases. Germline trimming cut 5 bases from V and 4 bases from J; bases unmatched to any gene: 8. The CDR3 consists of 14 residues. In germline, CDR1 is SGHNT, CDR2 YYREEE (reference sequence). CDR3 nucleotide sequence: TGTGCCAGCAGGGAACAGGGGTCCAGCACTGAAGCTTTCTTT. Residues: CASREQGSSTEAFF. Combining the CDR3 with reference TRBV5-4 and TRBJ1-1 gives the whole variable domain ETGVTQSPTHLIKTRGQQVTLRCSSQSGHNTVSWYQQALGQGPQFIFQYYREEENGRGNFPPRFSGLQFPNYSSELNVNALELDDSALYLCASREQGSSTEAFFGQGTRLTVV.

The chain employs TRBV27 and TRBJ2-1, with 7 nucleotides matching TRBD1. The V and J ends lost 7 bases and 6 bases, in that order; junction bases with no gene match: 9. The germline CDR1 and CDR2 sequences are MNHEY and SMNVEV (reference sequence). The CDR3 spans 14 residues. CDR3 sequence reads: CASNDRDLPNEQFF. CDR3 in DNA: TGTGCCAGCAATGACAGGGACCTTCCCAATGAGCAGTTCTTC.

This clone was picked up one time. The rearrangement links TRBV27 to TRBJ1-5; D is uncertain. The CDR3 runs to 14 residues. Trimming left V 2 bases short and J 3 bases short, with 8 bases between. Looked up from germline, CDR1 is MNHEY and CDR2 is SMNVEV (reference sequence). The CDR3 DNA sequence: TGTGCCAGCAGTTTAGGGCAGGTCAATCAGCCCCAGCATTTT. Its protein is CASSLGQVNQPQHF.

The chain employs TRBV23-1 and TRBJ2-3; D call uncertain. TRBV23-1 belongs to the ORF category, with a function that is uncertain. The CDR3 totals 11 residues. The germline V and J ends were trimmed by 4 bases and 5 bases, with 4 bases remaining between them. For the CDR3, the DNA is TGCGCCAGCAGTCCAATAGATACGCAGTATTTT. The encoded protein is CASSPIDTQYF.